The clone carrying this T cell receptor (beta chain) was seen a handful of times. CDR1 is LNHNV and CDR2 is YYDKDF in the germline V gene (reference sequence). This CDR3 contains 17 residues. The junction had 6 bases not matched to a gene; V was cut back by 0 bases and J by 7 bases. Amplified regions were TCR beta CDR3 sequences from RNA transcripts. In the first-round RT-PCR of the TCR CDR3, the HTBI primer set was used. TCRdb re-called the multiplex PCR reads through MiXCR, storing one row per CDR3 protein. The sample has approximately 570,000 distinct CDR3 sequences, just under 20% seen once. These data originate in a study of T cells in Graves' hyperthyroidism and ophthalmopathy.

The sequence was obtained from a man aged 40-50 years with Graves' ophthalmopathy. V is TRBV15 and J is TRBJ2-1; 13 bases agree with TRBD2. Sequencing was performed on blood. CDR3 protein: CATSRDGLAGVSNEQFF. CDR3 coding DNA: TGTGCCACCAGCAGAGACGGACTAGCGGGAGTATCGAATGAGCAGTTCTTC.